Following are 3 T cell receptor beta chains from one sample sequenced in a study of blood T cell repertoires in COVID-19. Here immunoSEQ multiplex PCR was the method, and the copy in TCRdb shows in-frame clones only, minus some. The repertoire holds fewer than 80,000 clones, about 80% seen once, with around 14% in the top ten. The sample consisted of peripheral blood. Receptor source: a man aged 55 to 70 with COVID-19, enrolled during active disease.

The rearrangement links TRBV2 to TRBJ1-2; 7 bases align to TRBD1. Unmatched junction bases numbered 6, after V lost 4 bases and J lost 4 bases. The germline gives CDR1 SNHLY, CDR2 FYNNEI. The CDR3 is made up of 14 amino acids. This CDR3 is CASSGGWDSYGYTF. The CDR3 DNA sequence: TGTGCCAGCAGTGGCGGGTGGGACAGCTATGGCTACACCTTC.

This clone was seen only a few times. This chain links TRBV28 with TRBJ1-3, with a weak D call TRBD1 (6 bases). Germline V gives CDR1 MDHEN, CDR2 SYDVKM. The CDR3 sequence is 15 residues long. Trimming left V 7 bases short and J 0 bases short, with 13 bases between. This chain's CDR3 is CASTSQGRSGNTIYF. The CDR3 nucleotides read TGTGCCAGCACCTCACAGGGCCGCTCTGGAAACACCATATATTTT. Drawing the rest from reference TRBV28 and TRBJ1-3, the complete variable domain is DVKVTQSSRYLVKRTGEKVFLECVQDMDHENMFWYRQDPGLGLRLIYFSYDVKMKEKGDIPEGYSVSREKKERFSLILESASTNQTSMYLCASTSQGRSGNTIYFGEGSWLTVV.

The J gene is TRBJ1-6, the V gene TRBV9, with 9 bases identical to TRBD1. This CDR3 comprises 15 residues. CDR1 is SGDLS and CDR2 is YYNGEE in the germline V gene. V shed 0 bases and J 6 bases; nucleotides not matched to a gene: 1. The CDR3 DNA follows: TGTGCCAGCAGCGTAGGGGACAGGGTTAATTCACCCCTCCACTTT. It specifies CASSVGDRVNSPLHF.